This TCR beta chain derives from a study of blood T cell repertoires in COVID-19. The table came from immunoSEQ multiplex PCR; TCRdb's copy has only in-frame clones and leaves some out. The sample lists around 190,000 clones; approximately 85% were seen once. The origin of this receptor is a woman aged 55-69 years with acute or convalescent COVID-19. Sequencing was performed on peripheral blood.

CDR3 sequence reads: CASSYAPGYYEQYF. In DNA form, the CDR3 reads TGTGCCAGCAGTTACGCCCCAGGGTACTACGAGCAGTACTTC. This sequence joins TRBV6-5 and TRBJ2-7; TRBD1 might be the D (5 bases). The CDR3 has 14 residues. Trimming took off 2 bases at V and 3 bases at J, with 11 bases between the two ends. Germline V CDR1 and CDR2: MNHEY, SVGAGI.